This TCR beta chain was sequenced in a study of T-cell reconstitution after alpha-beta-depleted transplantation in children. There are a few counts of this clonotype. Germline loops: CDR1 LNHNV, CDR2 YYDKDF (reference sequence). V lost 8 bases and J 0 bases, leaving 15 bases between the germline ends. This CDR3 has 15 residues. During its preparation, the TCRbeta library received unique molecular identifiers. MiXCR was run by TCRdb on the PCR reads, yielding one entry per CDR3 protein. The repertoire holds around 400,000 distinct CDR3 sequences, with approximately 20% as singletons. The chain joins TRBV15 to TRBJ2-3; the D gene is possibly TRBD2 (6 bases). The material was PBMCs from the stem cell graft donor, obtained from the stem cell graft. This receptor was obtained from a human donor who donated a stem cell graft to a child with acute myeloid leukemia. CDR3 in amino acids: CATDSGSTSTDTQYF. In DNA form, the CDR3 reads TGTGCCACCGATAGCGGAAGTACTAGCACAGATACGCAGTATTTT.